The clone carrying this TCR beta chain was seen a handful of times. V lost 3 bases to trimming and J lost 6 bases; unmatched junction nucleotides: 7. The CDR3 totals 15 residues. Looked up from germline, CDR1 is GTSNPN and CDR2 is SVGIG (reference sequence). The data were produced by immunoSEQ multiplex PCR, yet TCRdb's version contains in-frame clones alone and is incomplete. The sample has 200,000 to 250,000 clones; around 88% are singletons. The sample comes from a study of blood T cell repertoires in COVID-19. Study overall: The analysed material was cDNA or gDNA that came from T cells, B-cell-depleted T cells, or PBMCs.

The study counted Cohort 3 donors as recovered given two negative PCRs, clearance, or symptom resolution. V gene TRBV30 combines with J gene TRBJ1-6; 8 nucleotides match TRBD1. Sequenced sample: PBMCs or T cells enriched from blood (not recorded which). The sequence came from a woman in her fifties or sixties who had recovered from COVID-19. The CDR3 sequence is CAWSTSGQGNSPLHF. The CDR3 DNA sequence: TGTGCCTGGAGCACCTCAGGACAGGGTAATTCACCCCTCCACTTT.